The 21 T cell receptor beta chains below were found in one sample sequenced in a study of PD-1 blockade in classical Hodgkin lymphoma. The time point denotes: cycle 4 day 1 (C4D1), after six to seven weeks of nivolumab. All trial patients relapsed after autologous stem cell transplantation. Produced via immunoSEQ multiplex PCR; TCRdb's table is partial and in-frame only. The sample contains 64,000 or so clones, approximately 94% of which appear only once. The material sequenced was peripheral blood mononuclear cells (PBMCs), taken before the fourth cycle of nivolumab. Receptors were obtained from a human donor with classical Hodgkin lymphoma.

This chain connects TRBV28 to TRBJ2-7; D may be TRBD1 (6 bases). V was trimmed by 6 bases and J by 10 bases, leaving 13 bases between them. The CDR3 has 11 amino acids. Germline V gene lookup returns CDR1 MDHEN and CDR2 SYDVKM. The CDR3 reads CASRDPTGQYF. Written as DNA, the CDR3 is TGTGCCAGCAGGGACCCGACAGGACAGTACTTC.

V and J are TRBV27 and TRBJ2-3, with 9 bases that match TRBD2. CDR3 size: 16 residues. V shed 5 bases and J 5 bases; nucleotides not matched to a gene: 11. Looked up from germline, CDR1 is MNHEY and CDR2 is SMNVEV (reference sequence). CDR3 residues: CASSGFSGGGGDTQYF. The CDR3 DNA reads TGTGCCAGCAGTGGCTTTAGCGGGGGAGGTGGAGATACGCAGTATTTT.

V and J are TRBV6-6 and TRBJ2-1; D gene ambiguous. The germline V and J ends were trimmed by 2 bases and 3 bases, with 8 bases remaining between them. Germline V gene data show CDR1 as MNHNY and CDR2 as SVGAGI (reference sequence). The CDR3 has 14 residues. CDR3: CASSYRQDYNEQFF. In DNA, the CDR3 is TGTGCCAGCAGTTACCGCCAGGACTACAATGAGCAGTTCTTC.

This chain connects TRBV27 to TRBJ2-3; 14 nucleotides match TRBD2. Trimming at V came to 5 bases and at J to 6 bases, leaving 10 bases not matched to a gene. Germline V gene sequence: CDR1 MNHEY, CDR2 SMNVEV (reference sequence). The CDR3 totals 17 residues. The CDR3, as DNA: TGTGCCAGCAGTCCAGGACTAGCGGGAGGCCCAGGGGATACGCAGTATTTT. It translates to CASSPGLAGGPGDTQYF.

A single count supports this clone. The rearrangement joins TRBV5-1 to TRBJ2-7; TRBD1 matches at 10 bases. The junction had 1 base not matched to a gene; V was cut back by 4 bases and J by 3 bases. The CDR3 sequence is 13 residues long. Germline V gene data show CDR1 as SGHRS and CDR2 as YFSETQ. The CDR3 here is CASSRDRGYEQYF. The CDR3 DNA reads TGCGCCAGCAGCCGGGACAGGGGCTACGAGCAGTACTTC.

In nucleotides, the CDR3 is TGCGCCAGCAGCCGATCCAGGACGGTCCAAGAGACCCAGTACTTC. Its protein is CASSRSRTVQETQYF. The chain has TRBV4-1 and TRBJ2-5; D call uncertain. Trimming removed 4 bases from V and 1 base from J, with 13 bases in between. Germline CDR1 MGHRA, CDR2 YSYEKL. This CDR3 is built from 15 residues.

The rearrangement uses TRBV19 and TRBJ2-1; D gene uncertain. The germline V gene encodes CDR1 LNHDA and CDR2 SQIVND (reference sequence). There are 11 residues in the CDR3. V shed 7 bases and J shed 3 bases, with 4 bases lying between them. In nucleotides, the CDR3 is TGTGCCAGTACCATCTACAATGAGCAGTTCTTC. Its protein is CASTIYNEQFF.

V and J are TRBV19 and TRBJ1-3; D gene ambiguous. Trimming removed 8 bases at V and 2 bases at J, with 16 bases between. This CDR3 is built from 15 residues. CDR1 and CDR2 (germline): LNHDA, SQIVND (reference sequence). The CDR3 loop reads CASVTGALTGNTIYF. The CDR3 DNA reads TGTGCCAGTGTGACCGGCGCACTAACTGGAAACACCATATATTTT. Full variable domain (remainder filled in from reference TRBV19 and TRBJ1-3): DGGITQSPKYLFRKEGQNVTLSCEQNLNHDAMYWYRQDPGQGLRLIYYSQIVNDFQKGDIAEGYSVSREKKESFPLTVTSAQKNPTAFYLCASVTGALTGNTIYFGEGSWLTVV.

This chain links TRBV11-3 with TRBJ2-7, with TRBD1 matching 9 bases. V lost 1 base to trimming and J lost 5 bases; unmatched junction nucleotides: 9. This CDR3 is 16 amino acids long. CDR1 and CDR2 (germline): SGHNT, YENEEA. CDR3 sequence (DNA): TGTGCCAGCAGCTTAGGTGCATGGGACAGGGATGACGAGCAGTACTTC. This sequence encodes CASSLGAWDRDDEQYF. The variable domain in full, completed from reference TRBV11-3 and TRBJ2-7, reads EAGVVQSPRYKIIEKKQPVAFWCNPISGHNTLYWYLQNLGQGPELLIRYENEEAVDDSQLPKDRFSAERLKGVDSTLKIQPAELGDSAVYLCASSLGAWDRDDEQYFGPGTRLTVT.

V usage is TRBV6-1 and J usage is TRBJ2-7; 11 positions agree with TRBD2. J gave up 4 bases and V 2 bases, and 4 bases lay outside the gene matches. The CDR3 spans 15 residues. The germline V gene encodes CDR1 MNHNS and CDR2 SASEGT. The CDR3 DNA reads TGTGCCAGCAGTGAATTGATAGCGGGAGGGTACGAGCAGTACTTC. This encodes CASSELIAGGYEQYF.

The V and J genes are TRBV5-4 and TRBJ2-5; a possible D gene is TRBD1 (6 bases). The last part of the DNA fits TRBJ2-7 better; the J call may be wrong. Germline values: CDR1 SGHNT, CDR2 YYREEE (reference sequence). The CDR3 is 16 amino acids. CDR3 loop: CASSPWVGTQTYEQYF. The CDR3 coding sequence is TGTGCCAGCAGCCCCTGGGTCGGGACACAAACCTACGAGCAGTACTTC.

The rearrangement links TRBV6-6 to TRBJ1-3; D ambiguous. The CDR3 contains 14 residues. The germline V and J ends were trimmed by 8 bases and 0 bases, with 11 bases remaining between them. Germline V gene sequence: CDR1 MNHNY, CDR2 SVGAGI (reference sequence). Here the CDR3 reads CASLLPNSGNTIYF. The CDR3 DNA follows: TGTGCCAGCCTCCTCCCGAACTCTGGAAACACCATATATTTT.

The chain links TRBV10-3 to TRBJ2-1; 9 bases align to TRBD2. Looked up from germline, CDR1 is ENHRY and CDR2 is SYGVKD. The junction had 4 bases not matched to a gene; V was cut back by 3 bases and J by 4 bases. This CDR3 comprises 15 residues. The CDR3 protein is CAISELAGEYNEQFF. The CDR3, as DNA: TGTGCCATCAGTGAACTAGCGGGTGAATACAATGAGCAGTTCTTC.

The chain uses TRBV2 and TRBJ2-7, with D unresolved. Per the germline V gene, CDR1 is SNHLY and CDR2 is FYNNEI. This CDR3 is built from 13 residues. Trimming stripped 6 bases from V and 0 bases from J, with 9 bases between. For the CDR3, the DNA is TGTGCCAGCAGGTCGGACGGCTCCTACGAGCAGTACTTC. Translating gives CASRSDGSYEQYF.

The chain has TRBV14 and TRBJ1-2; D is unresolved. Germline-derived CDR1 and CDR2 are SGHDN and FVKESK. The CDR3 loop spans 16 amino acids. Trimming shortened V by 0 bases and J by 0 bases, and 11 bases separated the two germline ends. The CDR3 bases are TGTGCCAGCAGCCAAGAAAGTCAAGCCCCTAACTATGGCTACACCTTC. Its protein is CASSQESQAPNYGYTF.

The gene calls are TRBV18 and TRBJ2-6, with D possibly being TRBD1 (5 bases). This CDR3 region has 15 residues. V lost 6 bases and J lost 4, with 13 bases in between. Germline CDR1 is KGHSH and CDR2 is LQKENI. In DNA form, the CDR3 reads TGTGCCAGCTCTCGACAGCTTCCAGGGGCCAACGTCCTGACTTTC. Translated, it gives CASSRQLPGANVLTF.

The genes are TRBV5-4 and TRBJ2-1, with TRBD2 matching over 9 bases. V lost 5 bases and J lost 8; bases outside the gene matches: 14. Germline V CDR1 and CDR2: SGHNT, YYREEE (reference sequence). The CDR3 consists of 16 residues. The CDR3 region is CASRSGGTSGYDEQFF. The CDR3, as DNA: TGTGCCAGCAGATCTGGCGGAACTAGCGGGTACGATGAGCAGTTCTTC. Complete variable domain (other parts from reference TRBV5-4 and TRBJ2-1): ETGVTQSPTHLIKTRGQQVTLRCSSQSGHNTVSWYQQALGQGPQFIFQYYREEENGRGNFPPRFSGLQFPNYSSELNVNALELDDSALYLCASRSGGTSGYDEQFFGPGTRLTVL.

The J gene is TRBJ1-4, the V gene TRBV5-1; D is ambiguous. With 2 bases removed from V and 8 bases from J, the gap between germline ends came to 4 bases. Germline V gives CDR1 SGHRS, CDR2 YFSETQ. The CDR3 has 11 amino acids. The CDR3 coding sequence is TGCGCCAGCAGCTTCGGGGAAAAACTGTTTTTT. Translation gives CASSFGEKLFF.

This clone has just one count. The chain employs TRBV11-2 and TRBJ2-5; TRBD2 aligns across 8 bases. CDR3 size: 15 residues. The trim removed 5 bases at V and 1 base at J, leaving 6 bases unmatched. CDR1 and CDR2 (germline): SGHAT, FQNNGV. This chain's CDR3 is CASSGWAGGQETQYF. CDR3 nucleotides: TGTGCCAGCAGCGGGTGGGCGGGGGGCCAAGAGACCCAGTACTTC.

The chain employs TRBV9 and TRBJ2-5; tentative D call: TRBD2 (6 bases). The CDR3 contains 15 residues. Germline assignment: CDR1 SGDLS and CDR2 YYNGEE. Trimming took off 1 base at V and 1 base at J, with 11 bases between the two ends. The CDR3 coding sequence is TGTGCCAGCAGCGTACTCGGGGGAACCCAAGAGACCCAGTACTTC. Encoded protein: CASSVLGGTQETQYF.

The CDR3 here is CAISATSAAYEQYF. In DNA form, the CDR3 reads TGTGCCATCAGTGCCACTAGCGCGGCCTACGAGCAGTACTTC. The V gene is TRBV10-3, the J gene TRBJ2-7, with TRBD2 matching 7 bases. The V gene end was trimmed by 4 bases and the J gene end by 2 bases; junction bases not matched to a gene: 5. CDR1 and CDR2 (germline): ENHRY, SYGVKD. The CDR3 runs 14 residues.